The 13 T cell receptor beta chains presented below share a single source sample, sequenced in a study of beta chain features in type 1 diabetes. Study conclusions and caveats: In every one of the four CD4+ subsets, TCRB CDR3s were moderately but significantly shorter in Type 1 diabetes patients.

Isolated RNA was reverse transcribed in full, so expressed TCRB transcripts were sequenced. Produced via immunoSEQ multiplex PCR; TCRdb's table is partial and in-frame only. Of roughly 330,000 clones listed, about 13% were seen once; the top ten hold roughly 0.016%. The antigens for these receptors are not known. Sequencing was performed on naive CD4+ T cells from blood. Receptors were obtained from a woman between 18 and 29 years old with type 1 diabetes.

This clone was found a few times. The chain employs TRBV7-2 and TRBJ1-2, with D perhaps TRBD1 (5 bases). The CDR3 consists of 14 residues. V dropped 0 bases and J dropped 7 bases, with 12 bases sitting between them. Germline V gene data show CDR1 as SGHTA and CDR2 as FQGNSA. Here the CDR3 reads CASSLAQGPFGYTF. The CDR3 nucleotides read TGTGCCAGCAGCTTAGCGCAGGGTCCCTTTGGCTACACCTTC.

CDR3 in amino acids: CASSFGGLYEQYF. DNA of the CDR3: TGTGCCAGCAGTTTCGGCGGGCTTTACGAGCAGTACTTC. The V and J genes are TRBV27 and TRBJ2-7; D is possibly TRBD2 (5 bases). Germline assignment: CDR1 MNHEY and CDR2 SMNVEV (reference sequence). The V and J ends lost 3 bases and 4 bases respectively, with 10 bases between them. The CDR3 runs 13 residues.

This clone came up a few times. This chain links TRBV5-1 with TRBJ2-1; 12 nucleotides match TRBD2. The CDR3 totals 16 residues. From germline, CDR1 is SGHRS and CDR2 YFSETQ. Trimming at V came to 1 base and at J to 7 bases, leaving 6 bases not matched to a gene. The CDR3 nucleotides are TGCGCCAGCAGCTTGCTGACTAGCGGGAGTACTAATGAGCAGTTCTTC. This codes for CASSLLTSGSTNEQFF.

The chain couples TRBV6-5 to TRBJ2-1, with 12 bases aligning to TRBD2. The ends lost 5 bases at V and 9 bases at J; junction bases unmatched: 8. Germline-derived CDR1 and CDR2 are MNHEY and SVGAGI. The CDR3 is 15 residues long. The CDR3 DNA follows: TGTGCCAGCAGTACGCCTAGCGGGAGGGCTGGTGAGCAGTTCTTC. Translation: CASSTPSGRAGEQFF.

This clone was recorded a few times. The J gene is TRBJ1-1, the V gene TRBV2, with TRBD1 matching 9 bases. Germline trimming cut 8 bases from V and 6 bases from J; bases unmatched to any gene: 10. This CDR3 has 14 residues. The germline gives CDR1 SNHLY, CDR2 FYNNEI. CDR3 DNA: TGTGCCAGCTGTGGGGACAGGGTTTTGGCTGAAGCTTTCTTT. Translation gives CASCGDRVLAEAFF.

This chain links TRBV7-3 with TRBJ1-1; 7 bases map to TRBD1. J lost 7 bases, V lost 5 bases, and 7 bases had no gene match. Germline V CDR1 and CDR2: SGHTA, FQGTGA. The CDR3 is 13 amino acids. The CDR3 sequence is CASSATGAGEAFF. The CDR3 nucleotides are TGTGCCAGCAGCGCCACAGGGGCGGGTGAAGCTTTCTTT.

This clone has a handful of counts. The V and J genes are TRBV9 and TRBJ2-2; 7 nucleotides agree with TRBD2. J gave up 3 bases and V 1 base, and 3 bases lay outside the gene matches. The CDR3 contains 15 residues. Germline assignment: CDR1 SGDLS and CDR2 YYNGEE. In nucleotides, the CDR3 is TGTGCCAGCAGCGTATCTAGCGGCGACACCGGGGAGCTGTTTTTT. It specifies CASSVSSGDTGELFF.

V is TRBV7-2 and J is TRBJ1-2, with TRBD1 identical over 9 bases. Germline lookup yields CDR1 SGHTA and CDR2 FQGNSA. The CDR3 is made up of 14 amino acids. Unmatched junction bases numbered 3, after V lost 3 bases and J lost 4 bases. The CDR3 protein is CASSFQTGGYGYTF. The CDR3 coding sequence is TGTGCCAGCAGCTTCCAGACAGGGGGCTATGGCTACACCTTC.

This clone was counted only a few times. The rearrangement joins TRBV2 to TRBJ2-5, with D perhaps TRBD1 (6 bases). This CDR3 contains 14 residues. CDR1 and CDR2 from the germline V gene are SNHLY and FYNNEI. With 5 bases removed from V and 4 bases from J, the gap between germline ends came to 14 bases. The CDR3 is CASSYRTGRETQYF. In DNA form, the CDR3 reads TGTGCCAGCAGTTACAGAACAGGGAGAGAGACCCAGTACTTC. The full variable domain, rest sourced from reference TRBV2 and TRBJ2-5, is EPEVTQTPSHQVTQMGQEVILRCVPISNHLYFYWYRQILGQKVEFLVSFYNNEISEKSEIFDDQFSVERPDGSNFTLKIRSTKLEDSAMYFCASSYRTGRETQYFGPGTRLLVL.

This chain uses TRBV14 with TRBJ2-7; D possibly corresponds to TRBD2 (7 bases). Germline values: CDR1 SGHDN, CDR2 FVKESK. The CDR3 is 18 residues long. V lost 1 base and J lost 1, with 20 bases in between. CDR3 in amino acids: CASSQGSPRAGASYEQYV. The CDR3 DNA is TGTGCCAGCAGCCAAGGTTCACCCAGGGCGGGGGCTTCCTACGAGCAGTACGTC.

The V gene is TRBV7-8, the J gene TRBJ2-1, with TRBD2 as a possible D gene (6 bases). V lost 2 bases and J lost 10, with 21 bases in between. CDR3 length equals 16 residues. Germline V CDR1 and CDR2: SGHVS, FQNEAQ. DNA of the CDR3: TGTGCCAGCAGCTTAACCGGAGGGCCCTCCTATAGCGAGCAGTTCTTC. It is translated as CASSLTGGPSYSEQFF.

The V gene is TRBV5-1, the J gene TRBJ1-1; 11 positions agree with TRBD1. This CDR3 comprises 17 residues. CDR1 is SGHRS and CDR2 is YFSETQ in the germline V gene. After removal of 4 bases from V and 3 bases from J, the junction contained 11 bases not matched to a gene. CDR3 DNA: TGCGCCAGCAGCCCCACCGGGCCGGGACAGGGGGACACTGAAGCTTTCTTT. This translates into CASSPTGPGQGDTEAFF.

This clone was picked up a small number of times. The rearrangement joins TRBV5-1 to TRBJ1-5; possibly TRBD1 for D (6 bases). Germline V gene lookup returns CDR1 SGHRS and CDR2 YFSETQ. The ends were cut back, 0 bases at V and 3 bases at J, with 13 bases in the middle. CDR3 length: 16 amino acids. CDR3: CASSLGWGQLNQPQHF. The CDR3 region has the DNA TGCGCCAGCAGCTTGGGATGGGGACAACTCAATCAGCCCCAGCATTTT.